The T cell receptor (beta chain) under discussion was sequenced for a study of OX40 agonist ivuxolimab in advanced cancers. Using immunoSEQ multiplex PCR, the repertoire was profiled, and TCRdb retains in-frame clones only, with some absent. The table has some 64,000 clones, 88% seen once; the top ten hold 0.65% to 0.7%. Points from the study as a whole: More expanded clones were found, on average, in CD8+ than in CD4+ T cells.

Points on this clone: Its target is unknown.

The CDR3 totals 15 residues. Germline values: CDR1 LNHDA, CDR2 SQIVND (reference sequence). V was clipped by 5 bases and J by 0 bases, with 11 bases between them. The clonotype originates from an adult with an advanced solid tumor such as melanoma, head and neck, liver or kidney cancer. The gene calls are TRBV19 and TRBJ1-3; no clear D. Sequenced here: CD4+ or CD8+ T cells sorted from blood, sampled in a trial of the OX40 agonist ivuxolimab. The CDR3 DNA follows: TGTGCCAGTAGTCAATTGGGGAGCTCTGGAAACACCATATATTTT. Its protein is CASSQLGSSGNTIYF.